This T cell receptor (beta chain) was captured in a study of T cell responses to AZD1222 COVID-19 vaccine. TCRdb's copy holds only in-frame clones and misses some; the assay was immunoSEQ multiplex PCR. The sample contains approximately 68,000 clones, 88% of which appear only once. Germline V lookup: CDR1 LGHNA, CDR2 YNFKEQ. V lost 0 bases to trimming and J lost 3 bases; unmatched junction nucleotides: 6. The length of the CDR3 is 16 residues. This clone showed up just a few times. This TCR was recovered from an adult who received the MenACWY meningococcal vaccine as a control. V and J are TRBV4-2 and TRBJ2-7, with 9 bases aligning to TRBD1. Sample: peripheral blood, taken 28 days after the second dose of the MenACWY control vaccine. The CDR3 region has the DNA TGTGCCAGCAGCCAAGATAGGTCGGACAGGGGCTACGAGCAGTACTTC. Protein: CASSQDRSDRGYEQYF.